These 31 T cell receptor beta chains came from one sample sequenced in a study of T cell changes during pregnancy in multiple sclerosis. The assay was immunoSEQ multiplex PCR, and TCRdb's table has in-frame clones only and misses some. The sample contains around 30,000 clones, around nine tenths of which appear only once. Sequenced material: CD8+ T cells from peripheral blood mononuclear cells, taken before pregnancy. These receptors all come from a female donor with multiple sclerosis, enrolled in a pregnancy study.

CDR3 DNA: TGTGCCACCAGCAAGCGGGAGGTCTCCTACGAGCAGTACTTC. Translated, it gives CATSKREVSYEQYF. The chain uses TRBV15 and TRBJ2-7, with 9 nucleotides matching TRBD2. CDR1 is LNHNV, CDR2 YYDKDF, per germline (reference sequence). CDR3 length: 14 amino acids. Germline trimming cut 4 bases from V and 0 bases from J; bases unmatched to any gene: 1.

The chain combines TRBV7-9 with TRBJ1-2; 8 bases map to TRBD1. This CDR3 region has 12 residues. The V segment lost 3 bases and the J segment 8 bases; nucleotides outside the gene matches: 2. Germline lookup yields CDR1 SEHNR and CDR2 FQNEAQ (reference sequence). The CDR3 loop reads CASSLTGVGYTF. The CDR3 DNA reads TGTGCCAGCAGCTTGACAGGGGTAGGCTACACCTTC. Together with reference TRBV7-9 and TRBJ1-2, the CDR3 gives the full variable domain: DTGVSQNPRHKITKRGQNVTFRCDPISEHNRLYWYRQTLGQGPEFLTYFQNEAQLEKSRLLSDRFSAERPKGSFSTLEIQRTEQGDSAMYLCASSLTGVGYTFGSGTRLTVV.

This clone was seen only once. The V call is TRBV19, the J call TRBJ1-1; D uncertain. The CDR3 is 12 residues long. The V and J ends lost 3 bases and 11 bases respectively, with 13 bases between them. Looked up from germline, CDR1 is LNHDA and CDR2 is SQIVND (reference sequence). The chain's CDR3 is CASSMEGMRAFF. The DNA for the CDR3 is TGTGCCAGTAGTATGGAGGGAATGAGGGCTTTCTTT.

This chain connects TRBV7-9 to TRBJ2-7; 7 bases map to TRBD1. Germline V gene sequence: CDR1 SEHNR, CDR2 FQNEAQ (reference sequence). The CDR3 is 14 residues long. V was pared by 5 bases and J by 2 bases, with 6 bases of the junction left unmatched. CDR3 nucleotides: TGTGCCAGCAGCGACCGGGACAGCCCCTACGAGCAGTACTTC. Its translation is CASSDRDSPYEQYF.

In its sample, this clone ranks as medium-sized. This chain uses TRBV6-4 with TRBJ2-3; 8 bases fit TRBD2. The junction had 5 bases not matched to a gene; V was cut back by 4 bases and J by 2 bases. Germline CDR1 is MRHNA and CDR2 is SNTAGT. The CDR3 covers 15 residues. DNA of the CDR3: TGTGCCAGCAGTGGGTCGGGAGGGCCCACAGATACGCAGTATTTT. This sequence encodes CASSGSGGPTDTQYF.

CDR3: CASSGLAGTYNEQFF. The CDR3 nucleotides read TGTGCCAGCAGCGGACTAGCGGGAACCTACAATGAGCAGTTCTTC. The chain links TRBV6-1 to TRBJ2-1; the match to TRBD2 covers 12 bases. Germline lookup yields CDR1 MNHNS and CDR2 SASEGT. The CDR3 is 15 amino acids. The junction had 2 bases not matched to a gene; V was cut back by 6 bases and J by 2 bases.

The rearrangement links TRBV19 to TRBJ1-1; the D gene is possibly TRBD1 (6 bases). This CDR3 spans 14 amino acids. Germline CDR1 LNHDA, CDR2 SQIVND (reference sequence). Trimming pared 9 bases from V and 5 bases from J, leaving 19 bases between. CDR3: CASHMGAKGTEAFF. In DNA, the CDR3 is TGTGCCAGCCATATGGGGGCTAAGGGGACTGAAGCTTTCTTT.

The rearrangement uses TRBV28 and TRBJ2-2, with D maybe TRBD2 (6 bases). This CDR3 is 17 amino acids long. The V end lost 6 bases, the J end lost 7 bases, and 24 bases lay between the germline ends. CDR1 MDHEN and CDR2 SYDVKM come from the germline V gene. The CDR3 DNA sequence: TGTGCCAGCAGCCCCCTCCTTATTGGTGGAGCGGGCGGGGAGCTGTTTTTT. It encodes CASSPLLIGGAGGELFF.

V usage is TRBV11-3 and J usage is TRBJ2-5; 12 nucleotides match TRBD2. The germline gives CDR1 SGHNT, CDR2 YENEEA. The CDR3 is 17 amino acids. V lost 0 bases and J lost 4; bases outside the gene matches: 6. CDR3 residues: CASSLDPSGRASETQYF. In nucleotides, the CDR3 is TGTGCCAGCAGCTTAGACCCTAGCGGGAGGGCCTCAGAGACCCAGTACTTC. The variable domain in full, with the rest retrieved from reference TRBV11-3 and TRBJ2-5, is EAGVVQSPRYKIIEKKQPVAFWCNPISGHNTLYWYLQNLGQGPELLIRYENEEAVDDSQLPKDRFSAERLKGVDSTLKIQPAELGDSAVYLCASSLDPSGRASETQYFGPGTRLLVL.

This chain links TRBV7-9 with TRBJ2-1, with 12 nucleotides matching TRBD2. Germline trimming cut 5 bases from V and 8 bases from J; bases unmatched to any gene: 13. The CDR3 covers 17 residues. Per germline, CDR1 SEHNR and CDR2 FQNEAQ (reference sequence). For the CDR3, the DNA is TGTGCCAGCAGCCCTAGGGGAAGGACTAGCGGGATGGATGAGCAGTTCTTC. This translates into CASSPRGRTSGMDEQFF.

The rearrangement joins TRBV27 to TRBJ1-1; TRBD1 agrees at 7 bases. V trimming: 6 bases; J trimming: 5 bases; junction bases outside the gene matches: 9. Germline V gene data show CDR1 as MNHEY and CDR2 as SMNVEV (reference sequence). This CDR3 contains 14 residues. CDR3 in amino acids: CASRRGPGGTEAFF. The CDR3 DNA follows: TGTGCCAGCAGGAGGGGGCCAGGGGGAACTGAAGCTTTCTTT.

This sequence joins TRBV25-1 and TRBJ2-7; no clear D gene. CDR3 length: 15 amino acids. Germline V gene data show CDR1 as MGHDK and CDR2 as SYGVNS. Between the trimmed V and J ends, which lost 6 bases and 4 bases, there was a span of 19 bases. CDR3 loop: CASRSERSVGYEQYF. DNA of the CDR3: TGTGCCAGCAGGAGCGAACGGAGCGTTGGGTACGAGCAGTACTTC.

On this clone: Within the sample, other DNA sequences also encode this same CDR3. This chain uses TRBV4-1 with TRBJ2-5; the match to TRBD2 covers 11 bases. The trim removed 4 bases at V and 5 bases at J, leaving 6 bases unmatched. This CDR3 contains 15 residues. Germline V gene sequence: CDR1 MGHRA, CDR2 YSYEKL. In DNA, the CDR3 is TGCGCCAGCAGCCTCAGACTAGCGGGACGCGAGACCCAGTACTTC. This translates into CASSLRLAGRETQYF.

The chain uses TRBV2 and TRBJ2-3; no definite D call. CDR1 and CDR2 from the germline V gene are SNHLY and FYNNEI. Deletions cut 1 base from V and 0 bases from J, with 8 bases between. The CDR3 totals 15 residues. The CDR3 DNA is TGTGCCAGCAGTGAAGAGGCGGAGAGCACAGATACGCAGTATTTT. Protein: CASSEEAESTDTQYF. The full variable domain, with the rest looked up from reference TRBV2 and TRBJ2-3, is EPEVTQTPSHQVTQMGQEVILRCVPISNHLYFYWYRQILGQKVEFLVSFYNNEISEKSEIFDDQFSVERPDGSNFTLKIRSTKLEDSAMYFCASSEEAESTDTQYFGPGTRLTVL.

This sequence joins TRBV28 and TRBJ2-1, with 8 positions matching TRBD1. Per the germline V gene, CDR1 is MDHEN and CDR2 is SYDVKM. After removal of 2 bases from V and 6 bases from J, the junction contained 15 bases not matched to a gene. This CDR3 has 18 residues. This CDR3 is CASSLLLAGGRDGNEQFF. The CDR3 DNA reads TGTGCCAGCAGTTTACTGTTGGCAGGGGGCAGGGATGGCAATGAGCAGTTCTTC.

This rearrangement joins TRBV30 to TRBJ1-2, with a tentative D call TRBD1 (5 bases). The germline CDR1 and CDR2 sequences are GTSNPN and SVGIG (reference sequence). The V gene lost 1 base and the J gene lost 4 bases, with 13 bases spanning the gap. The CDR3 loop spans 14 amino acids. The CDR3 DNA is TGTGCCTGGAGTGCCCCTCGACAGTCCTATGGCTACACCTTC. Its translation: CAWSAPRQSYGYTF.

A few counts support this clone. The chain has TRBV27 and TRBJ1-1, with 9 positions matching TRBD1. Germline V lookup: CDR1 MNHEY, CDR2 SMNVEV (reference sequence). The V and J ends lost 5 bases and 5 bases, in that order; junction bases with no gene match: 3. This CDR3 has 13 amino acids. Written as DNA, the CDR3 is TGTGCCAGCAGTGGGACAGGGCATACTGAAGCTTTCTTT. Its protein is CASSGTGHTEAFF.

Only a few counts were recorded for this clone. The V call is TRBV6-1, the J call TRBJ1-1; D might be TRBD1 (5 bases). Germline assignment: CDR1 MNHNS and CDR2 SASEGT. V was shortened by 4 bases and J by 6 bases, with 12 bases between the two germline ends. The CDR3 sequence is 13 residues long. Written as DNA, the CDR3 is TGTGCCAGCAGTGGGGGGGACGGGGCTGAAGCTTTCTTT. This gives the protein CASSGGDGAEAFF.

The chain is built from TRBV7-9 and TRBJ2-6; TRBD2 agrees at 9 bases. J gave up 2 bases and V 5 bases, and 7 bases lay outside the gene matches. The CDR3 has 17 residues. Germline CDR1 is SEHNR and CDR2 is FQNEAQ (reference sequence). The CDR3 DNA reads as TGTGCCAGCAGCCCCCGGGTAGCGGGAGCTGGGGCCAACGTCCTGACTTTC. This encodes CASSPRVAGAGANVLTF.

V usage is TRBV7-9 and J usage is TRBJ2-7, with TRBD2 matching 8 bases. V lost 7 bases to trimming and J lost 7 bases; unmatched junction nucleotides: 12. The CDR3 length is 14 residues. Germline CDR1 is SEHNR and CDR2 is FQNEAQ (reference sequence). CDR3 residues: CASTLWREDTEQYF. The CDR3 DNA follows: TGTGCCAGCACCCTTTGGCGGGAGGACACTGAGCAGTACTTC.

The chain joins TRBV6-5 to TRBJ1-1; D is unclear. Germline loops: CDR1 MNHEY, CDR2 SVGAGI. Trimming left V 6 bases short and J 4 bases short, with 6 bases between. The CDR3 runs to 11 residues. The DNA for the CDR3 is TGTGCCAGCAGCTCAGGCACTGAAGCTTTCTTT. It specifies CASSSGTEAFF.

This chain links TRBV9 with TRBJ2-7; TRBD2 matches 7 bases. CDR3 length equals 15 residues. Germline CDR1 is SGDLS and CDR2 is YYNGEE. J lost 3 bases, V lost 3 bases, and 9 bases had no gene match. CDR3 in amino acids: CASSASGGGSYEQYF. CDR3 in DNA: TGTGCCAGCAGCGCGTCCGGGGGAGGGAGCTACGAGCAGTACTTC. The full variable domain, rest sourced from reference TRBV9 and TRBJ2-7, is DSGVTQTPKHLITATGQRVTLRCSPRSGDLSVYWYQQSLDQGLQFLIQYYNGEERAKGNILERFSAQQFPDLHSELNLSSLELGDSALYFCASSASGGGSYEQYFGPGTRLTVT.

V is TRBV9 and J is TRBJ1-3; TRBD1 aligns across 8 bases. The CDR3 is 14 residues long. Per the germline V gene, CDR1 is SGDLS and CDR2 is YYNGEE. The ends lost 0 bases at V and 4 bases at J; junction bases unmatched: 0. This CDR3 is CASSVDRGGNTIYF. The CDR3 nucleotides are TGTGCCAGCAGCGTAGACAGGGGGGGAAACACCATATATTTT.

J is TRBJ2-3 and V is TRBV29-1; D perhaps matches TRBD1 (6 bases). V lost 0 bases, J lost 12 bases, and 13 bases lay in between. The CDR3 totals 12 residues. In germline, CDR1 is SQVTM, CDR2 ANQGSEA. DNA of the CDR3: TGCAGCGTTGAAGAGGGACAATTCCACCAGTATTTT. Its protein product is CSVEEGQFHQYF.

The chain employs TRBV7-9 and TRBJ1-2; the match to TRBD1 covers 9 bases. Germline assignment: CDR1 SEHNR and CDR2 FQNEAQ (reference sequence). V dropped 5 bases and J dropped 0; count of bases not matched to a gene: 13. The CDR3 extends over 18 amino acids. The CDR3 sequence is CASSHPGQGNLANYGYTF. The CDR3 coding sequence is TGTGCCAGCAGCCACCCGGGACAGGGTAATCTAGCTAACTATGGCTACACCTTC.

The chain combines TRBV11-1 with TRBJ1-2, with D possibly matching TRBD1 (5 bases). V gave up 1 base and J gave up 5 bases, with 8 bases separating them. Germline V gene data show CDR1 as SGHAT and CDR2 as FQDESV (reference sequence). This CDR3 contains 13 residues. CDR3 amino acids: CASSLGQTYGYTF. The CDR3 nucleotides are TGTGCCAGCAGCTTAGGACAGACTTATGGCTACACCTTC.

V is TRBV5-1 and J is TRBJ2-4, with TRBD1 matching 7 bases. J gave up 4 bases and V 7 bases, and 5 bases lay outside the gene matches. This CDR3 is built from 13 residues. Germline V gene sequence: CDR1 SGHRS, CDR2 YFSETQ. The CDR3 here is CASEETGKNIQYF. The CDR3 bases are TGCGCCAGCGAAGAGACAGGGAAAAACATTCAGTACTTC.

This chain joins TRBV2 and TRBJ2-2, with 7 nucleotides matching TRBD1. CDR1 SNHLY and CDR2 FYNNEI come from the germline V gene. The CDR3 runs to 13 residues. Trimming cost V 6 bases and J 7 bases; bases outside gene matches: 5. The CDR3 protein is CASRDRVNGELFF. The CDR3 bases are TGTGCCAGCAGAGACAGGGTGAACGGGGAGCTGTTTTTT.

The rearrangement uses TRBV28 and TRBJ2-7; a possible D gene is TRBD1 (6 bases). Germline V gives CDR1 MDHEN, CDR2 SYDVKM. Trimming stripped 3 bases from V and 2 bases from J, with 17 bases between. The CDR3 covers 16 residues. CDR3 nucleotides: TGTGCCAGCAGTTTGTCCAACGGACAGTTAGCCTACGAGCAGTACTTC. Translated, it gives CASSLSNGQLAYEQYF.

V and J are TRBV10-3 and TRBJ2-7; no reliable D call. CDR1 is ENHRY, CDR2 SYGVKD, per germline. V was cut by 3 bases and J by 6 bases, with 12 bases left in between. This CDR3 has 13 residues. CDR3 sequence (DNA): TGTGCCATCAGTGAAGGTCCCGGAGCCGAGCAGTACTTC. Translation: CAISEGPGAEQYF.

The chain employs TRBV6-1 and TRBJ2-3; TRBD2 agrees at 8 bases. The CDR3 has 14 amino acids. Germline-derived CDR1 and CDR2 are MNHNS and SASEGT. The V gene end was trimmed by 6 bases and the J gene end by 0 bases; junction bases not matched to a gene: 2. The DNA of the CDR3 is TGTGCCAGCAGACCTAGCGGGAGCACAGATACGCAGTATTTT. It specifies CASRPSGSTDTQYF.